The source of this T cell receptor beta chain is a study of T cell changes during pregnancy in multiple sclerosis. This table comes from immunoSEQ multiplex PCR, and its TCRdb copy is limited to in-frame clones, with some not included. The sample has approximately 50,000 clones, around 92% seen once. The CDR3 loop spans 12 amino acids. Germline CDR1 reads MNHNS; CDR2 reads SASEGT. The V gene lost 0 bases and the J gene lost 7 bases, with 7 bases spanning the gap. The source material was CD4+ T cells from peripheral blood mononuclear cells, sampled in the third trimester of pregnancy. The chain uses TRBV6-1 and TRBJ2-7; no clear D gene. The TCR was taken from a female donor with multiple sclerosis, enrolled in a pregnancy study. The CDR3 loop reads CASSEARGEQYF. The CDR3, as DNA: TGTGCCAGCAGTGAAGCGCGCGGAGAGCAGTACTTC.